The 2 T cell receptor beta chains in this list originate from one sample, sequenced in a study of metastatic and nonmetastatic thyroid tumors. TCRdb called clones again from the PCR reads with MiXCR. The sample lists approximately 15,000 clones, about 22% seen once, with approximately 8% in the top ten. Patients underwent thyroid surgery, and none had received any treatment before it. Input material: tumor tissue. Receptors originate from a female donor with papillary thyroid cancer or a benign thyroid nodule (not recorded which). Some clones in this sample may be carry-over from other donors' samples.

This clone was seen repeatedly, ten times or more. V is TRBV20-1 and J is TRBJ1-1; no reliable D call. V lost 8 bases and J 1 base, leaving 14 bases between the germline ends. CDR1 and CDR2 from the germline V gene are DFQATT and SNEGSKA (reference sequence). This CDR3 is built from 13 residues. CDR3 nucleotides: TGCAGTCCCTTAACGACCGAGAACACTGAAGCTTTCTTT. It encodes CSPLTTENTEAFF.

This chain connects TRBV6-1 to TRBJ1-3, with unresolved D. The V gene's germline CDR1 is MNHNS and CDR2 SASEGT. This CDR3 has 16 amino acids. The V end was cut by 6 bases, the J end by 1 base, with 16 bases between. CDR3 residues: CASRTLGVASGNTIYF. The DNA for the CDR3 is TGTGCCAGCAGGACATTAGGCGTTGCATCTGGAAACACCATATATTTT.